One T cell receptor (beta chain) is described in this entry. This specimen belongs to a study of blood T cell repertoires in COVID-19. After removal of 2 bases from V and 6 bases from J, the junction contained 7 bases not matched to a gene. The CDR3 is made up of 15 amino acids. CDR1 is MNHNS, CDR2 SASEGT, per germline. Clones were sequenced by immunoSEQ multiplex PCR, and TCRdb holds only the in-frame ones, with some missing. This table holds just over 90,000 clones, around four fifths found once. This receptor was obtained from a human donor in a cohort sampled during active COVID-19. The sample consisted of peripheral blood. V is TRBV6-1 and J is TRBJ1-5, with TRBD1 identical over 7 bases. The CDR3 sequence: CASSENRQGGQPQHF. CDR3 nucleotides: TGTGCCAGCAGTGAAAATCGGCAGGGGGGTCAGCCCCAGCATTTT.